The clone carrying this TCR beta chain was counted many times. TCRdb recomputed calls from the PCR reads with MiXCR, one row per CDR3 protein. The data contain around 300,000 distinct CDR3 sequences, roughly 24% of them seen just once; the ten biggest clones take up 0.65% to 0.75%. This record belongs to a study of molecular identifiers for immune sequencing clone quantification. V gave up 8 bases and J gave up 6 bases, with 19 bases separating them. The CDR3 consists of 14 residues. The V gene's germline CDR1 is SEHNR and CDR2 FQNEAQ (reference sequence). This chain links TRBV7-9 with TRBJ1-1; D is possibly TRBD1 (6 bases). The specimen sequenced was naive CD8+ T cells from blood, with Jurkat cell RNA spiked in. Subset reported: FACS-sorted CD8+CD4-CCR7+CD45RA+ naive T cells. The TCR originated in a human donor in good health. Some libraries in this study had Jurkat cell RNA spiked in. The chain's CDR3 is CASFSGGSYPEAFF. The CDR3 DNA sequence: TGTGCCAGCTTTTCGGGGGGCTCGTACCCTGAAGCTTTCTTT.